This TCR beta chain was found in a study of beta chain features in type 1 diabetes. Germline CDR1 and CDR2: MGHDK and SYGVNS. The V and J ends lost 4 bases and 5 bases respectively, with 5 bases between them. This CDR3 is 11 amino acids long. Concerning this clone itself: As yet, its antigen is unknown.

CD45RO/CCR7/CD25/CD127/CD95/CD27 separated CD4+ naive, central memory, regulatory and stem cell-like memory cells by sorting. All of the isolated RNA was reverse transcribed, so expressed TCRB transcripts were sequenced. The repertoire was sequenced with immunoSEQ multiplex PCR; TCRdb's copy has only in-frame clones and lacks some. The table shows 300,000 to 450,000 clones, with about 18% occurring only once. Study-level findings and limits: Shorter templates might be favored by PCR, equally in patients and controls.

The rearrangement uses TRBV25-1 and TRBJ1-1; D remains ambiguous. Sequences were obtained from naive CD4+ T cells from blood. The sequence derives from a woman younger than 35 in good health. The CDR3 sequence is CASSAGTEAFF. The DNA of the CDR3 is TGTGCCAGCAGTGCGGGAACTGAAGCTTTCTTT.